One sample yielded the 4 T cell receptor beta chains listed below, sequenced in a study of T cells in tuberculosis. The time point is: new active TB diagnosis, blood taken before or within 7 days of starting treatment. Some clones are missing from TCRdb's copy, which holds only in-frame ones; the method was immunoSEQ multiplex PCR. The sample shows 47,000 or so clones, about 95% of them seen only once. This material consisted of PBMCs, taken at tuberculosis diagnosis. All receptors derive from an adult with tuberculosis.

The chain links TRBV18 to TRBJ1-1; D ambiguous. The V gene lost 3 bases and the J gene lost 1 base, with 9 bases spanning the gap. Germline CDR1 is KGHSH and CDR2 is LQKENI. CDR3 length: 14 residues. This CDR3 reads CASSPLAKNTEAFF. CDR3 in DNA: TGTGCCAGCTCACCTCTGGCCAAGAACACTGAAGCTTTCTTT.

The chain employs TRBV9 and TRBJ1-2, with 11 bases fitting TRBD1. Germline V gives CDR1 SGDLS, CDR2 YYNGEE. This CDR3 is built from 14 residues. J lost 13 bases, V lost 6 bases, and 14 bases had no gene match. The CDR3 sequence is CASNPGGTGGDRTF. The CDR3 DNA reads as TGTGCCAGCAACCCGGGCGGGACAGGGGGGGATCGCACCTTC.

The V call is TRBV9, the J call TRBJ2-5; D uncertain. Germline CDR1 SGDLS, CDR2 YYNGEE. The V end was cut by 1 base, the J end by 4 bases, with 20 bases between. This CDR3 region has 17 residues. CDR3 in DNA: TGTGCCAGCAGCGTAACGGTTGGGCCCCCTGTGATAGAGACCCAGTACTTC. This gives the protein CASSVTVGPPVIETQYF.

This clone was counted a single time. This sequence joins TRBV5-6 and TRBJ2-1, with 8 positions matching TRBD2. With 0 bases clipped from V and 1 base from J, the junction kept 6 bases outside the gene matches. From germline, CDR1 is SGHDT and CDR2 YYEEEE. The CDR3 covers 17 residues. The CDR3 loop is CASSLGGLAGSYNEQFF. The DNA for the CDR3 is TGTGCCAGCAGCTTGGGCGGGTTAGCGGGATCCTACAATGAGCAGTTCTTC.